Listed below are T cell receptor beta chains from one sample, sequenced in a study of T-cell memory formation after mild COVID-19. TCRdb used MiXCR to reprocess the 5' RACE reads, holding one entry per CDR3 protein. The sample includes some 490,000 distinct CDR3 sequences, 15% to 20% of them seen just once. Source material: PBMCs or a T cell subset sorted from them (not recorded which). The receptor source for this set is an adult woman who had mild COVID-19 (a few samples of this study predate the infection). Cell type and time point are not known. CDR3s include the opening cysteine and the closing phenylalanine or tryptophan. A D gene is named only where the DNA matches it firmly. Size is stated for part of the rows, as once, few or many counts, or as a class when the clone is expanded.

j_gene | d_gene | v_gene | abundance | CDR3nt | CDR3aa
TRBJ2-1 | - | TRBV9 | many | TGTGCCAGCAGCGCCGGAGGGGATGAGCAGTTCTTC | CASSAGGDEQFF
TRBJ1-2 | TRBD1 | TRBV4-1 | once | TGCGCCAGCACCCCTGGGGACAGTCCCTATGGCTACACCTTC | CASTPGDSPYGYTF
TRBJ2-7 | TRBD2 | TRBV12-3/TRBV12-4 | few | TGTGCCAGCAGTTTCATGGCGGGAGCCTACGAGCAGTACTTC | CASSFMAGAYEQYF
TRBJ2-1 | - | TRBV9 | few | TGTGCCAGCAGCCAAAGGGTGGGTGAGCAGTTCTTC | CASSQRVGEQFF
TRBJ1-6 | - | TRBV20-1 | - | TGCAGTGCTAGAGGGGGGGGCGCCGGTTCACCCCTCCACTTT | CSARGGGAGSPLHF
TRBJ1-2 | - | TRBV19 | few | TGTGCCAGTAGTACCGCAGGGTTTAATGGCTACACCTTC | CASSTAGFNGYTF
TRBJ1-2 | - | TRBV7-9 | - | TGTGCCAGCAGAGACGGGGGGGGCTACACCTTC | CASRDGGGYTF
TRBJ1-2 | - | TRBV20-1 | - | TGCAGTGCGCCGCCTAGCAACTATGGCTACACCTTC | CSAPPSNYGYTF
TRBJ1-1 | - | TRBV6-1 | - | TGTGCCAGCAGTGAAATGGGGCACGCAGGGCTCACTGAAGCTTTCTTT | CASSEMGHAGLTEAFF
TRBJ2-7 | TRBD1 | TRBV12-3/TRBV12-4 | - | TGTGCCAGCAGTTCCTACCTCTTACCCGGGACAGCATCCTACGAGCAGTACTTC | CASSSYLLPGTASYEQYF
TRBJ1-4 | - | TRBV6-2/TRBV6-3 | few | TGTGCCAGCAGTTACTCGTGGGACGGCTTCGATGAAAAACTGTTTTTT | CASSYSWDGFDEKLFF
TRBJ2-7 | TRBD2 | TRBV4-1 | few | TGCGCCAGCAGCCAAGCCAGCGGGGTAGGGAGCTCCTACGAGCAGTACTTC | CASSQASGVGSSYEQYF
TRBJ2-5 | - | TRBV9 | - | TGTGCCAGCAGCAGAACCCCGGCGGGAGAGACCCAGTACTTC | CASSRTPAGETQYF
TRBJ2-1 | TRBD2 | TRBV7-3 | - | TGTGCCAGCAGCCCCGGCCCGGGGGACTATTACAATGAGCAGTTCTTC | CASSPGPGDYYNEQFF